This T cell receptor (beta chain) was observed in a study of cytomegalovirus exposure and HLA in healthy donors (dated by TCRdb to about 2017). Regarding the study in general: An earlier analysis of about 530 of the donors reported roughly 300 Gb of sequence data and around 110 million unique TCR beta sequences obtained from around 180 million T cells. An early release that covered about 640 HLA-typed donors contained about 300 gigabases of sequencing data and 85 million to 100 million unique TCR sequences. The genetic ancestry cluster associated with self-reported Caucasian donors included about four fifths of the roughly 400 genotyped donors. The study was designed to test whether signatures of past pathogen exposure could be identified by cataloging public T cell receptors. Using immunosequencing, the study profiled T cell repertoires from 500 to 800 subjects and related those repertoires to cytomegalovirus serostatus. In addition to the first cohort of 666 subjects, a separate validation cohort of 120 different subjects was used. High-throughput TCR immunosequencing, statistical association of individual TCRs with disease status, and machine learning were combined to predict cytomegalovirus infection status. In a later analysis, previously published TCR beta repertoires from roughly 710 donors were re-analyzed and high-resolution HLA genotyping was added so that TCR occurrence patterns could be studied. Rather than drawing on any new phenotypic data, the later analysis identified candidate immune exposures from TCR beta sequences and the way those sequences occurred across donors. To decide whether each TCR beta V gene segment behaved as functional or pseudogenic, an earlier analysis of some 580 of the donors relied on high-throughput TCR beta sequencing. Donor age, sex, ethnicity and CMV serostatus were compiled alongside the repertoire data. Genome-wide SNP genotypes for about 55% of the roughly 670 donors were used in a later genetic analysis, which treated that subset as a discovery cohort. All discovery cohort repertoires had been generated using a single sequencing platform. Both class I and class II loci were covered by HLA typing, at four-digit resolution. Typing coverage varied by locus: about 629-640 donors for A, B, C, DRB1 and DQB1; approximately 500 for DQA1; more than 600 for DPA1; approximately 450 for DPB1. Four to six DR-DQ haplotypes were handled as single units for association and clustering because linkage in the cohort was strong. Among about 400 genotyped donors of the cohort, an average of about 220,000 unique TCR beta nucleotide sequences was sequenced per donor, of which about 18% were non-productive. Overall results and qualifications from the work: Because counts were too low, more than 15 rarely observed V segments, including chromosome 9 orphons, were left out of the earlier analysis of about 500 of the donors. Roughly uniform sequencing depth across donors was assumed in presence/absence analyses, although this assumption may not hold. The authors suggested that the approach could potentially be extended to other disease states and immunological phenotypes. A group of highly shared sequence variants was considered likely to be a technical artifact of the sequencing pipeline. In vitro tests confirmed that a few of the cytomegalovirus-associated TCR beta chains recognize cytomegalovirus antigens. Across donors, most TCR sequences were observed very rarely, whereas some public TCRs were present in many individuals. Because some donors lacked HLA typing at each locus, the association tests relied only on the typed subset. Assigning TCR associations to individual alleles was difficult when HLA alleles, especially DR and DQ, strongly co-occurred. A further reported finding was that TCR beta sequences accurately predicted the HLA-A and HLA-B alleles for most subjects in the first cohort. A later genetic analysis reported fewer N-insertions in productive TCRs among donors in an Asian-associated ancestry cluster than the roughly 700-donor mean. A later analysis associated about 18,000 TCR beta sequences with specific HLA alleles at a false discovery rate of 0.05. A later analysis found that most CMV-associated TCR beta chains appeared HLA-restricted, with HLA associations seemingly driven largely by CMV exposure. In a later analysis, several top co-occurrence clusters were reported to appear linked to parvovirus B19, influenza, CMV and Epstein-Barr virus. The study gave a list of 150 to 200 TCR beta chains associated with cytomegalovirus. Linkage disequilibrium might explain the correlated functional status among segregating V segments, but an unknown experimental factor could not be excluded. Some IMGT-functional V segments, including TRBV6-2 and TRBV6-3, could not be told apart with the 87-base-pair reads, so those segments were excluded. In an earlier analysis of approximately 600 of the donors, most TCR beta V segments were observed in productive rearrangements about 87% or about 30% of the time, broadly matching IMGT annotations. Immune exposure information for the cohort was limited to CMV serostatus. In a later analysis, HLA-associated TCR beta chains showed more clonal expansion and lower generation probabilities than non-associated chains that were equally common. The cohort was sequenced for TCR beta chains only, and without alpha or paired-chain data the features that could be detected were limited. An association between a missense DCLRE1C variant and V-gene and J-gene trimming of TCR beta chains was found in a later genetic analysis and replicated in an independent cohort. In a later analysis, the rate of TCR association differed among HLA loci, with DRB1 alleles having the most associated TCRs and HLA-C alleles having the fewest. Cytomegalovirus status was reported to be diagnosed by the classifier with high specificity and sensitivity in both the original and validation cohorts.

Points on this clone: The target of this receptor is not known. The sample holds no much larger clone one base away, and base qualities are not on file.

The cohort was made up of 650 to 700 healthy bone marrow donors. At the time of sampling, every cohort member was nominally healthy, though immune exposures that went unrecorded were likely present. The donor was CMV seropositive and belonged to the group of about 290 seropositive cohort members. Every donor gave a peripheral blood sample, and the peripheral blood mononuclear cells from that sample were used for TCR beta sequencing. The Qiagen DNeasy Blood Extraction Kit was used to extract genomic DNA from the blood cell samples. Libraries were prepared through the immunoSEQ multiplex PCR assay. For the multiplex PCR, a mixture combining 60 forward primers for TCR Vbeta segments and 13 reverse primers for TCR Jbeta segments was used. The CDR3 region of rearranged TCR beta genes was amplified from genomic DNA with a multiplex PCR assay. The Illumina HiSeq System was used to sequence the amplified TCR beta libraries as 87-base-pair reads. The original pipeline was this. In a later analysis, tens of millions of unique TCR beta chains were counted across the approximately 640 repertoires, and roughly 11 million of these chains were shared by at least two donors. Raw reads were error-corrected and collapsed into unique sequences with a nearest-neighbor algorithm that merged closely related sequences to remove PCR and sequencing errors. To assign V, D and J gene segments, CDR3 sequences were aligned to IMGT reference sequences. Each retained sequence needed at least a six-nucleotide match to both a V gene segment and a J gene segment. Rearrangements were called productive when the CDR3 lacked stop codons and stayed in frame with V and J; all others were non-productive. Following IMGT convention, CDR3 was defined as the stretch from the second conserved V-encoded cysteine up to the conserved J-encoded phenylalanine. The earlier analysis of a few hundred of the donors excluded sequences that lacked an unambiguous match to a single V gene segment. An earlier analysis of several hundred of the donors called V segments functional above 56.7% productive rearrangements and segregating when the between-donor standard deviation exceeded 5%. A statistical classification framework was developed to diagnose cytomegalovirus status using the catalog of TCR beta chain sequences. A later analysis assigned V and J genes by comparing TCR nucleotide sequences with IMGT/GENE-DB human TR gene sequences. The TCRdist pipeline was used in a later analysis to assign CDR3 sequences and most-parsimonious VDJ recombination scenarios. In a later analysis, each TCR beta chain was defined by its CDR3 amino acid sequence together with its V-gene family, and reads without a unique V-gene family were excluded. In a later analysis, around 600 highly shared, low-generation-probability nucleotide sequences were removed to address suspected cross-contamination and a sequencing artifact. For each public chain, a later analysis derived a clonal expansion index from normalized ranks of inferred template counts within each repertoire. A later analysis computed generation probabilities with a VDJ recombination model fitted to out-of-frame rearrangements, and checked the results against IGoR. In a later analysis, hypergeometric tests were used to score TCR-TCR, TCR-HLA and TCR-CMV co-occurrence, with a repertoire-size bias correction applied to TCR pairs. A later analysis estimated false discovery rates by permuting HLA or CMV assignments 20 times. In a later analysis, co-occurring TCRs were grouped using DBSCAN, with TCRdist sequence similarity added in when clustering inside HLA-allele-positive subsets. Repertoires with fewer than 30,000 or more than 120,000 public chains were left out of co-occurrence clustering, as were five repertoires with anomalous nucleotide sharing. Imported from immuneACCESS, the table was reduced by TCRdb to in-frame sequences with V and J called. These copies leave out some clones; in studies compared against another copy, an unresolved V gene accounts for under half, and the cause of the remainder is not known. Clonal size and the V and J genes are those of that table, whereas D and trimming came from the DNA. Present in this sample are about 140,000 clones, 65% to 70% of which were seen just once. Clones ranked in the top ten supply 8.5% to 12% of the sample.

V loses 2 bases at its end and J loses 3 bases; junction bases beyond the gene matches: 13. The CDR3 runs 18 residues from the cysteine to the phenylalanine. The read is trimmed to its CDR3 DNA, 54 bases read in frame from base 1. CDR1 and CDR2, per the germline V gene, are LGHNT and FRNRAP. The sequence came from a man between 25 and 39 years old in good health and CMV-seropositive. Rearrangement joined TRBV12-5 to TRBJ2-1; 7 bases in the junction line up with TRBD2. Sample: PBMCs. In nucleotides, the sequence is TGTGCTAGTGGTTTGAACAACCCGGGACTAACTAACTACAATGAGCAGTTCTTC. Its translation is CASGLNNPGLTNYNEQFF.